The 10 T cell receptor beta chains in this list originate from one sample, sequenced in a study of blood T cell repertoires in COVID-19. The data were produced by immunoSEQ multiplex PCR, yet TCRdb's version contains in-frame clones alone and is incomplete. The sample contains 200,000 or so clones, 80% to 90% of which appear only once. Sample: peripheral blood. These TCRs come from a woman aged 50 to 60 with acute or convalescent COVID-19.

This clone was seen once. This chain joins TRBV24-1 and TRBJ2-3; 9 bases fit TRBD2. V was clipped by 7 bases and J by 5 bases; unmatched bases: 6. Germline V gives CDR1 KGHDR, CDR2 SFDVKD. This CDR3 contains 14 residues. CDR3 sequence reads: CATRGGGAGDTQYF. The CDR3 DNA reads TGTGCCACCAGGGGCGGGGGGGCTGGAGATACGCAGTATTTT.

The V and J genes are TRBV5-6 and TRBJ1-1; TRBD1 aligns across 7 bases. V dropped 4 bases and J dropped 1; count of bases not matched to a gene: 7. The CDR3 spans 15 residues. Germline assignment: CDR1 SGHDT and CDR2 YYEEEE. CDR3 nucleotides: TGTGCCAGCAGCCGGCTTGACAGGGAGAACACTGAAGCTTTCTTT. This encodes CASSRLDRENTEAFF.

The V call is TRBV30, the J call TRBJ1-1; D is unresolved. The V end was cut by 3 bases, the J end by 3 bases, with 11 bases between. This CDR3 has 13 amino acids. Germline V lookup: CDR1 GTSNPN, CDR2 SVGIG (reference sequence). CDR3 nucleotides: TGTGCCTGGAGGCGAAACTTGGACACTGAAGCTTTCTTT. This translates into CAWRRNLDTEAFF. The whole variable domain, filled in from reference TRBV30 and TRBJ1-1, reads SQTIHQWPATLVQPVGSPLSLECTVEGTSNPNLYWYRQAAGRGLQLLFYSVGIGQISSEVPQNLSASRPQDRQFILSSKKLLLSDSGFYLCAWRRNLDTEAFFGQGTRLTVV.

This clone was observed once. The genes are TRBV3-1 (or the pseudogene TRBV3-2) and TRBJ2-5, with no clear D. CDR1 is LGHDT, CDR2 YNNKEL, per germline (reference sequence). The CDR3 loop spans 12 amino acids. Trimming took off 1 base at V and 5 bases at J, with 5 bases between the two ends. The CDR3 region has the DNA TGTGCCAGCAGCCAAGTAATGGAGACCCAGTACTTC. Encoded protein: CASSQVMETQYF.

The rearrangement uses TRBV4-3 and TRBJ1-6; 7 nucleotides agree with TRBD1. CDR3 length: 14 amino acids. Germline CDR1 LGHNA, CDR2 YSLEER. V lost 6 bases and J lost 9; bases outside the gene matches: 8. The CDR3 region is CASSQGDSGSPLHF. Here the CDR3 DNA reads TGCGCCAGCAGTCAGGGGGACTCTGGTTCACCCCTCCACTTT.

This clone occurred a few times. The chain couples TRBV6-5 to TRBJ1-2; perhaps TRBD1 as D (5 bases). Germline assignment: CDR1 MNHEY and CDR2 SVGAGI. Trimming shortened V by 6 bases and J by 5 bases, and 10 bases separated the two germline ends. The CDR3 runs to 12 residues. The CDR3 sequence: CASRQGLYGYTF. In nucleotides, the CDR3 is TGTGCCAGCAGGCAGGGTTTGTATGGCTACACCTTC.

This clone is a singleton in its sample. The chain links TRBV7-7 to TRBJ2-5; 14 bases fit TRBD2. CDR1 SSHAT and CDR2 FNYEAQ come from the germline V gene (reference sequence). The CDR3 runs 15 residues. V was pared by 5 bases and J by 5 bases, with 4 bases of the junction left unmatched. CDR3 sequence: CASSRRLAGGETQYF. DNA of the CDR3: TGTGCCAGCAGCCGCAGACTAGCGGGAGGGGAGACCCAGTACTTC.

This clone was seen a single time. J is TRBJ1-5 and V is TRBV5-5, with D perhaps TRBD1 (5 bases). There are 14 residues in the CDR3. Germline V gives CDR1 SGHKS, CDR2 YYEKEE (reference sequence). V was cut by 3 bases and J by 7 bases, with 14 bases left in between. The CDR3 here is CASSWGGRQQPQHF. CDR3 DNA: TGTGCCAGCAGCTGGGGGGGACGCCAACAGCCCCAGCATTTT.

The chain recombines TRBV9 with TRBJ2-7; the D gene is possibly TRBD2 (6 bases). The germline V gene encodes CDR1 SGDLS and CDR2 YYNGEE. CDR3 length: 13 residues. The ends were cut back, 2 bases at V and 3 bases at J, with 9 bases in the middle. The CDR3 DNA reads TGTGCCAGCAGCGTGGCGGGGAGCTACGAGCAGTACTTC. Its translation: CASSVAGSYEQYF.

The gene calls are TRBV19 and TRBJ2-3; 9 positions match TRBD2. The CDR3 spans 16 residues. The junction had 5 bases not matched to a gene; V was cut back by 4 bases and J by 0 bases. CDR1 is LNHDA and CDR2 is SQIVND in the germline V gene (reference sequence). For the CDR3, the DNA is TGTGCCAGTAGTACCCGACTAGCGGAAAGCACAGATACGCAGTATTTT. Protein sequence: CASSTRLAESTDTQYF.